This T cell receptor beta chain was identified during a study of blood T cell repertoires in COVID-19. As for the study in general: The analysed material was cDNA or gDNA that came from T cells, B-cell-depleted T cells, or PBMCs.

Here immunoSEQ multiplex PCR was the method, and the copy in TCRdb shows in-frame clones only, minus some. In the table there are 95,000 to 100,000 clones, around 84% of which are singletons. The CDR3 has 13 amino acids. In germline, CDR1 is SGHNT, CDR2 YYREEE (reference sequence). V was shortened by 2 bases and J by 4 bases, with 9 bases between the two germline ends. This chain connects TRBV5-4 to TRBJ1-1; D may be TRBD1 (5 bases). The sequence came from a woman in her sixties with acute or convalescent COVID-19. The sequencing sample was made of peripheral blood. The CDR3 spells CASSLGTRTEAFF. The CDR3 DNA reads TGTGCCAGCAGCTTAGGGACTCGCACTGAAGCTTTCTTT.